This record looks at one T cell receptor (beta chain) sequence and its context. This sample is drawn from a study of early T cells in non-severe SARS-CoV-2 infection. Individual cDNA molecules were tagged with unique molecular identifiers. MiXCR was run by TCRdb on the 5' RACE reads, yielding one entry per CDR3 protein. The sample lists about 56,000 distinct CDR3 sequences, around 16% seen once, with roughly 4.3% in the top ten. Germline V CDR1 and CDR2: GTSNPN, SVGIG (reference sequence). V was shortened by 5 bases and J by 0 bases, with 8 bases between the two germline ends. This CDR3 is built from 13 residues.

This receptor was identified in an adult who was a healthcare worker with PCR-confirmed SARS-CoV-2 infection or an uninfected control (not recorded which). This rearrangement joins TRBV30 to TRBJ1-3; D remains ambiguous. Sample: whole blood, taken at baseline. CDR3 coding DNA: TGTGCCTGGCAGGAAAACTCTGGAAACACCATATATTTT. This codes for CAWQENSGNTIYF.